The clone carrying this TCR beta chain was counted ten times or more. This entry comes from a study of blood T cell repertoires in COVID-19. The table came from immunoSEQ multiplex PCR; TCRdb's copy has only in-frame clones and leaves some out. Of more than 90,000 clones listed, roughly 87% are singletons. This CDR3 is 11 amino acids long. Trimming took off 8 bases at V and 3 bases at J, with 8 bases between the two ends. Germline V gene data show CDR1 as SNHLY and CDR2 as FYNNEI. The sequenced material came from peripheral blood. The rearrangement uses TRBV2 and TRBJ2-7; TRBD2 might be the D (5 bases). This receptor was identified in a human donor in a cohort sampled during active COVID-19. CDR3 DNA: TGTGCCAGCTGGACTCTCTACGAGCAGTACTTC. Encoded protein: CASWTLYEQYF.